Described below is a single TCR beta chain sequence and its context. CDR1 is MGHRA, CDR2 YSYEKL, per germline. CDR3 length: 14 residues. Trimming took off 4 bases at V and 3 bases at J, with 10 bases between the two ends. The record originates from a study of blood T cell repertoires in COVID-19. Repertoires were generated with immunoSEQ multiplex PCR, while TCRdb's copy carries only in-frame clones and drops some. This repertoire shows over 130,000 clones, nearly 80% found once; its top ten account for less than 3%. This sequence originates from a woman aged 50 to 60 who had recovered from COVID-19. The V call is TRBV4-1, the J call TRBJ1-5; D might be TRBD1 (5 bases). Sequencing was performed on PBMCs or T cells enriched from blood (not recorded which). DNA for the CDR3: TGCGCCAGCAGCCTTGACAGTAACAATCAGCCCCAGCATTTT. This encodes CASSLDSNNQPQHF.